A single sample is the source of the 28 T cell receptor beta chains below, sequenced in a study of blood T cell repertoires in COVID-19. Only in-frame clones appear in the TCRdb table, and some are missing; sequencing was by immunoSEQ multiplex PCR. The repertoire holds almost 250,000 clones, about 84% seen once, with approximately 5.5% in the top ten. The sequencing sample was made of peripheral blood. Every receptor here comes from a woman of 80 years or more with COVID-19, enrolled during active disease.

The chain carries TRBV7-2 and TRBJ1-3; D is perhaps TRBD1 (5 bases). V gave up 6 bases and J gave up 3 bases, with 18 bases separating them. Germline V gene lookup returns CDR1 SGHTA and CDR2 FQGNSA. The CDR3 extends over 16 amino acids. The CDR3 DNA sequence: TGTGCCAGCAGTTCCCCGACAGATAGGGGTGGAAACACCATATATTTT. This gives the protein CASSSPTDRGGNTIYF.

V and J are TRBV19 and TRBJ1-1, with 7 positions matching TRBD1. Trimming cost V 5 bases and J 11 bases; bases outside gene matches: 8. From germline, CDR1 is LNHDA and CDR2 SQIVND (reference sequence). CDR3 length equals 12 residues. The CDR3 nucleotides are TGTGCCAGTAGTCCACAGGGGAAGAAGGCTTTCTTT. Translation: CASSPQGKKAFF. Full variable domain (outside the CDR3, taken from reference TRBV19 and TRBJ1-1): DGGITQSPKYLFRKEGQNVTLSCEQNLNHDAMYWYRQDPGQGLRLIYYSQIVNDFQKGDIAEGYSVSREKKESFPLTVTSAQKNPTAFYLCASSPQGKKAFFGQGTRLTVV.

V usage is TRBV27 and J usage is TRBJ1-5, with 9 bases fitting TRBD1. Germline V lookup: CDR1 MNHEY, CDR2 SMNVEV (reference sequence). This CDR3 has 15 residues. The trim removed 4 bases at V and 5 bases at J, leaving 6 bases unmatched. The CDR3 sequence: CASSSLTGGYQPQHF. As DNA, the CDR3 is TGTGCCAGCAGTTCTCTGACAGGGGGATATCAGCCCCAGCATTTT.

The V call is TRBV9, the J call TRBJ2-1; D unresolved. This CDR3 has 13 residues. Germline CDR1 and CDR2: SGDLS and YYNGEE. The V end lost 3 bases, the J end lost 9 bases, and 13 bases lay between the germline ends. The CDR3 DNA sequence: TGTGCCAGCAGCGGAAGGATGGGCGCTGAGCAGTTCTTC. This encodes CASSGRMGAEQFF.

The chain links TRBV7-2 to TRBJ2-3, with D perhaps matching TRBD2 (5 bases). The V and J ends lost 2 bases and 4 bases respectively, with 16 bases between them. Per germline, CDR1 SGHTA and CDR2 FQGNSA. The CDR3 is 16 residues long. DNA for the CDR3: TGTGCCAGCAGCTTATTGGCGGACTCGATCGCAGATACGCAGTATTTT. It translates to CASSLLADSIADTQYF.

A note on this clone: An end of the junction differs from the germline gene, which may be a read error. The chain couples TRBV6-1 to TRBJ2-2; 8 positions agree with TRBD2. The V gene's germline CDR1 is MNHNS and CDR2 SASEGT. The CDR3 loop spans 15 amino acids. CDR3 protein: CASREGTRDTGELFF. CDR3 nucleotide sequence: TGTGCCAGCAGGGAAGGGACTAGGGACACCGGGGAGCTGTTTTTT.

The chain is built from TRBV6-5 and TRBJ2-1, with TRBD2 identical over 8 bases. The CDR3 has 15 amino acids. Germline loops: CDR1 MNHEY, CDR2 SVGAGI. With 5 bases clipped from V and 0 bases from J, the junction kept 3 bases outside the gene matches. The CDR3 loop reads CASSRGGNSYNEQFF. DNA of the CDR3: TGTGCCAGCAGTCGGGGGGGTAACTCCTACAATGAGCAGTTCTTC.

The chain combines TRBV6-6 with TRBJ1-1; D not resolved. Germline assignment: CDR1 MNHNY and CDR2 SVGAGI (reference sequence). The CDR3 contains 13 residues. The V end was cut by 2 bases, the J end by 6 bases, with 10 bases between. The CDR3 is CASSYGEGAEAFF. The CDR3 nucleotides are TGTGCCAGCAGTTACGGGGAGGGCGCTGAAGCTTTCTTT.

The gene calls are TRBV3-1 (or the pseudogene TRBV3-2) and TRBJ1-5, with D perhaps TRBD1 (5 bases). CDR3 length equals 16 residues. V gave up 4 bases and J gave up 0 bases, with 13 bases separating them. CDR1 LGHDT and CDR2 YNNKEL come from the germline V gene (reference sequence). CDR3 DNA: TGTGCCAGCAGCCCGACAGCGGGTGGTAGCAATCAGCCCCAGCATTTT. Translation: CASSPTAGGSNQPQHF.

V gene TRBV6-6 combines with J gene TRBJ2-7; 7 bases are shared with TRBD1. CDR1 and CDR2 (germline): MNHNY, SVGAGI (reference sequence). Unmatched junction bases numbered 2, after V lost 2 bases and J lost 4 bases. This CDR3 has 13 residues. The CDR3 spells CASSYQDRYEQYV. Written as DNA, the CDR3 is TGTGCCAGCAGTTACCAGGACAGGTACGAGCAGTACGTC.

In DNA form, the CDR3 reads TGTGCCAGCAGCGAAGGGGGCCGTAGCAATCAGCCCCAGCATTTT. Translation: CASSEGGRSNQPQHF. V gene TRBV28 combines with J gene TRBJ1-5; 7 bases map to TRBD1. Per germline, CDR1 MDHEN and CDR2 SYDVKM. There are 15 residues in the CDR3. Germline trimming cut 6 bases from V and 0 bases from J; bases unmatched to any gene: 5. The entire variable domain, with the rest obtained from reference TRBV28 and TRBJ1-5, is as follows: DVKVTQSSRYLVKRTGEKVFLECVQDMDHENMFWYRQDPGLGLRLIYFSYDVKMKEKGDIPEGYSVSREKKERFSLILESASTNQTSMYLCASSEGGRSNQPQHFGDGTRLSIL.

The gene calls are TRBV5-1 and TRBJ2-3, with D hard to call. CDR1 and CDR2 from the germline V gene are SGHRS and YFSETQ. The V and J ends lost 7 bases and 0 bases respectively, with 15 bases between them. The CDR3 length is 15 residues. In nucleotides, the CDR3 is TGCGCCAGCTCCTTGCCCTCTGAGAGCACAGATACGCAGTATTTT. Protein product: CASSLPSESTDTQYF.

This clone was counted only a few times. This chain joins TRBV11-3 and TRBJ2-7; 7 bases agree with TRBD1. The germline CDR1 and CDR2 sequences are SGHNT and YENEEA. Trimming cost V 7 bases and J 0 bases; bases outside gene matches: 12. The CDR3 is 16 residues long. CDR3 residues: CASTTERDSPSYEQYV. Written as DNA, the CDR3 is TGTGCCAGCACCACGGAACGGGACAGCCCCTCCTACGAGCAGTACGTC.

V gene TRBV5-4 combines with J gene TRBJ1-2; 7 positions agree with TRBD1. CDR1 and CDR2 from the germline V gene are SGHNT and YYREEE (reference sequence). The CDR3 has 17 residues. V lost 0 bases, J lost 0 bases, and 8 bases stayed unmatched. CDR3 DNA sequence: TGTGCCAGCAGCTTGGGGGGACAGAGCTCCGCTAACTATGGCTACACCTTC. It is translated as CASSLGGQSSANYGYTF.

On this clone itself: The sample has other DNA sequences that encode this CDR3 too. The rearrangement links TRBV25-1 to TRBJ1-2; D uncertain. CDR1 and CDR2 (germline): MGHDK, SYGVNS. V was clipped by 1 base and J by 5 bases, with 5 bases between them. This CDR3 region has 12 residues. This CDR3 is CASSEFGYGYTF. The CDR3 DNA reads TGTGCCAGCAGTGAATTCGGTTATGGCTACACCTTC.

This chain uses TRBV28 with TRBJ1-3; 10 bases align to TRBD1. Germline assignment: CDR1 MDHEN and CDR2 SYDVKM. V lost 6 bases, J lost 1 base, and 3 bases stayed unmatched. The CDR3 sequence is 15 residues long. The CDR3 DNA is TGTGCCAGCAGGACAGGGGGCGCATCTGGAAACACCATATATTTT. Translated: CASRTGGASGNTIYF.

V gene TRBV19 combines with J gene TRBJ1-2; no reliable D call. Trimming took off 5 bases at V and 1 base at J, with 8 bases between the two ends. This CDR3 has 13 residues. Per the germline V gene, CDR1 is LNHDA and CDR2 is SQIVND (reference sequence). CDR3 protein: CASSPPGNYGYTF. The CDR3, as DNA: TGTGCCAGTAGTCCGCCGGGTAACTATGGCTACACCTTC.

This rearrangement joins TRBV6-5 to TRBJ2-5; D may be TRBD2 (5 bases). The germline V and J ends were trimmed by 5 bases and 4 bases, with 14 bases remaining between them. The germline V gene encodes CDR1 MNHEY and CDR2 SVGAGI. The CDR3 is 14 amino acids. DNA for the CDR3: TGTGCCAGCAGTCCTCGGGGTCGATTAGAGACCCAGTACTTC. Its protein is CASSPRGRLETQYF.

The chain's CDR3 is CASSTPTSEQYF. The CDR3 DNA reads as TGTGCCAGCAGCACCCCAACAAGCGAGCAGTACTTC. The chain employs TRBV7-9 and TRBJ2-7; no reliable D call. The length of the CDR3 is 12 residues. Germline CDR1 reads SEHNR; CDR2 reads FQNEAQ (reference sequence). V lost 5 bases, J lost 6 bases, and 11 bases lay in between.

The gene calls are TRBV27 and TRBJ1-6; TRBD1 might be the D (5 bases). Trimming cost V 8 bases and J 3 bases, with 11 bases left between them. This CDR3 has 14 residues. CDR1 and CDR2 (germline): MNHEY, SMNVEV (reference sequence). The chain's CDR3 is CASGAGLYNSPLHF. The CDR3 coding sequence is TGTGCCAGCGGGGCAGGCCTCTATAATTCACCCCTCCACTTT.

The chain has TRBV9 and TRBJ1-1; 8 nucleotides match TRBD1. Trimming removed 2 bases from V and 10 bases from J; junction bases left unmatched: 10. Germline V gene lookup returns CDR1 SGDLS and CDR2 YYNGEE. The CDR3 covers 14 residues. The CDR3 bases are TGTGCCAGCAGCGTCGATGGACAGGGACTAAGAGCTTTCTTT. Protein sequence: CASSVDGQGLRAFF.

This rearrangement joins TRBV23-1 to TRBJ2-3, with D possibly matching TRBD1 (6 bases). TRBV23-1 is identified as an open reading frame with a role that is uncertain. CDR3 size: 16 residues. The germline V and J ends were trimmed by 3 bases and 0 bases, with 13 bases remaining between them. CDR3 protein: CASSQVSRGSTDTQYF. The CDR3 DNA sequence: TGCGCCAGCAGTCAGGTTTCCAGGGGAAGCACAGATACGCAGTATTTT.

This chain uses TRBV18 with TRBJ2-1, with 8 bases identical to TRBD2. Per the germline V gene, CDR1 is KGHSH and CDR2 is LQKENI. V trimming: 0 bases; J trimming: 6 bases; junction bases outside the gene matches: 7. The CDR3 is made up of 16 amino acids. CDR3: CASSPPQAGGGNEQFF. DNA for the CDR3: TGTGCCAGCTCACCACCCCAGGCGGGGGGAGGCAATGAGCAGTTCTTC.

As DNA, the CDR3 is TGTGCCAGCAGCTGGGGGAGGGTCGACTATGGCTACACCTTC. It codes for CASSWGRVDYGYTF. V gene TRBV5-6 combines with J gene TRBJ1-2, with D tentatively TRBD1 (5 bases). Germline V lookup: CDR1 SGHDT, CDR2 YYEEEE. The V and J ends lost 3 bases and 3 bases respectively, with 12 bases between them. The CDR3 is made up of 14 amino acids.

To note about this clone: Other DNA sequences within the sample encode an identical CDR3. The chain uses TRBV28 and TRBJ2-2; 7 bases match TRBD2. CDR3 length equals 13 residues. Looked up from germline, CDR1 is MDHEN and CDR2 is SYDVKM. Germline trimming cut 3 bases from V and 5 bases from J; bases unmatched to any gene: 0. Here the CDR3 reads CASSFGGTGELFF. As DNA, the CDR3 is TGTGCCAGCAGTTTCGGGGGGACCGGGGAGCTGTTTTTT.

CDR3 residues: CASTFQTGGADGYTF. The CDR3 DNA follows: TGTGCCAGCACCTTTCAGACAGGGGGCGCGGATGGCTACACCTTC. The genes are TRBV9 and TRBJ1-2, with 10 nucleotides matching TRBD1. V lost 6 bases to trimming and J lost 6 bases; unmatched junction nucleotides: 11. The CDR3 sequence is 15 residues long. In germline, CDR1 is SGDLS, CDR2 YYNGEE.

The chain combines TRBV6-5 with TRBJ2-3; 7 bases match TRBD1. The CDR3 consists of 14 residues. Germline lookup yields CDR1 MNHEY and CDR2 SVGAGI. The trim removed 6 bases at V and 3 bases at J, leaving 6 bases unmatched. The CDR3 nucleotides are TGTGCCAGCAGAACAGGGGTAATTACAGATACGCAGTATTTT. Protein: CASRTGVITDTQYF.

The chain recombines TRBV27 with TRBJ2-2, with D possibly TRBD1 on 5 matching bases. Germline CDR1 and CDR2: MNHEY and SMNVEV (reference sequence). This CDR3 comprises 15 residues. Trimming shortened V by 2 bases and J by 5 bases, and 12 bases separated the two germline ends. The chain's CDR3 is CASSLTTVPTGELFF. CDR3 DNA: TGTGCCAGCAGTTTAACGACAGTTCCTACCGGGGAGCTGTTTTTT.